This TCR beta chain was identified in a study of cytomegalovirus exposure and HLA in healthy donors. There are 18 residues in the CDR3. J gave up 6 bases and V 5 bases, and 16 bases lay outside the gene matches. CDR1 LNHNV and CDR2 YYDKDF come from the germline V gene (reference sequence). The PCR employed 60 Vbeta primers together with 13 Jbeta primers. Repertoires were generated with immunoSEQ multiplex PCR, while TCRdb's copy carries only in-frame clones and drops some. Of around 150,000 clones listed, approximately 79% are singletons. This TCR was recovered from a man aged 50 or older in good health and CMV-seropositive. This chain uses TRBV15 with TRBJ1-5, with 10 positions matching TRBD1. Sequenced sample: PBMCs. CDR3 region: CATSARRTGGLFGQPQHF. The CDR3 DNA follows: TGTGCCACCAGCGCCCGGCGGACAGGGGGTCTGTTCGGTCAGCCCCAGCATTTT.